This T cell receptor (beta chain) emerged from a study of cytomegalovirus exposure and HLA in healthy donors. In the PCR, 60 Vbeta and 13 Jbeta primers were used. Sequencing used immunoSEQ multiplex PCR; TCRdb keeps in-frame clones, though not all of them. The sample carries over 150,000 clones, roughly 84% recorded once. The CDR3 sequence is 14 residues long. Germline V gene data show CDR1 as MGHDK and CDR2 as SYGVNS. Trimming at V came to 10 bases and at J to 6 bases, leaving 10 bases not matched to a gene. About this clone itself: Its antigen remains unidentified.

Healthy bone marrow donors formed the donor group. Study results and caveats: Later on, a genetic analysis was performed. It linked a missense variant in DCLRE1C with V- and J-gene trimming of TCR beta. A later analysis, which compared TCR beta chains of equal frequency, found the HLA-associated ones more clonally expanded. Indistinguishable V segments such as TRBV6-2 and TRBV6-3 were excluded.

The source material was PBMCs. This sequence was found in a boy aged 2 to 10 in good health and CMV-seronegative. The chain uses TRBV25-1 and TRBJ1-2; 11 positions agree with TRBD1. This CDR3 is CATTHGQGAHGYTF. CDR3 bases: TGTGCCACCACCCACGGACAGGGGGCCCATGGCTACACCTTC.